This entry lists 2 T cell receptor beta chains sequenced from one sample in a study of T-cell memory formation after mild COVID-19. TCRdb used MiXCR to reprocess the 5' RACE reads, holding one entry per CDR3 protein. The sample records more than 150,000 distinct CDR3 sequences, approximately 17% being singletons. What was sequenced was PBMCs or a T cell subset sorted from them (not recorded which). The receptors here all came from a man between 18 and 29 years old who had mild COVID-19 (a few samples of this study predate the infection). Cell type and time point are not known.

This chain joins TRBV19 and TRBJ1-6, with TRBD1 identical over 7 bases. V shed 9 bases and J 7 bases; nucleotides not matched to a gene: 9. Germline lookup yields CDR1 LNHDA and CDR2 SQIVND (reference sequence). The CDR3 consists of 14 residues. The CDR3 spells CASRQGTMNSPLHF. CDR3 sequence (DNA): TGTGCCAGCCGACAGGGCACGATGAATTCACCCCTCCACTTT.

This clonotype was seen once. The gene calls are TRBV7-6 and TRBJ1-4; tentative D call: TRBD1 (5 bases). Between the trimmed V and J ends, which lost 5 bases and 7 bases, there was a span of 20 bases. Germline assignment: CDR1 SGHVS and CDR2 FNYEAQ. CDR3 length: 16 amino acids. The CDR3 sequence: CASSGREPGPVEKLFF. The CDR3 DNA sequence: TGTGCCAGCAGCGGAAGAGAACCGGGACCGGTTGAAAAACTGTTTTTT.